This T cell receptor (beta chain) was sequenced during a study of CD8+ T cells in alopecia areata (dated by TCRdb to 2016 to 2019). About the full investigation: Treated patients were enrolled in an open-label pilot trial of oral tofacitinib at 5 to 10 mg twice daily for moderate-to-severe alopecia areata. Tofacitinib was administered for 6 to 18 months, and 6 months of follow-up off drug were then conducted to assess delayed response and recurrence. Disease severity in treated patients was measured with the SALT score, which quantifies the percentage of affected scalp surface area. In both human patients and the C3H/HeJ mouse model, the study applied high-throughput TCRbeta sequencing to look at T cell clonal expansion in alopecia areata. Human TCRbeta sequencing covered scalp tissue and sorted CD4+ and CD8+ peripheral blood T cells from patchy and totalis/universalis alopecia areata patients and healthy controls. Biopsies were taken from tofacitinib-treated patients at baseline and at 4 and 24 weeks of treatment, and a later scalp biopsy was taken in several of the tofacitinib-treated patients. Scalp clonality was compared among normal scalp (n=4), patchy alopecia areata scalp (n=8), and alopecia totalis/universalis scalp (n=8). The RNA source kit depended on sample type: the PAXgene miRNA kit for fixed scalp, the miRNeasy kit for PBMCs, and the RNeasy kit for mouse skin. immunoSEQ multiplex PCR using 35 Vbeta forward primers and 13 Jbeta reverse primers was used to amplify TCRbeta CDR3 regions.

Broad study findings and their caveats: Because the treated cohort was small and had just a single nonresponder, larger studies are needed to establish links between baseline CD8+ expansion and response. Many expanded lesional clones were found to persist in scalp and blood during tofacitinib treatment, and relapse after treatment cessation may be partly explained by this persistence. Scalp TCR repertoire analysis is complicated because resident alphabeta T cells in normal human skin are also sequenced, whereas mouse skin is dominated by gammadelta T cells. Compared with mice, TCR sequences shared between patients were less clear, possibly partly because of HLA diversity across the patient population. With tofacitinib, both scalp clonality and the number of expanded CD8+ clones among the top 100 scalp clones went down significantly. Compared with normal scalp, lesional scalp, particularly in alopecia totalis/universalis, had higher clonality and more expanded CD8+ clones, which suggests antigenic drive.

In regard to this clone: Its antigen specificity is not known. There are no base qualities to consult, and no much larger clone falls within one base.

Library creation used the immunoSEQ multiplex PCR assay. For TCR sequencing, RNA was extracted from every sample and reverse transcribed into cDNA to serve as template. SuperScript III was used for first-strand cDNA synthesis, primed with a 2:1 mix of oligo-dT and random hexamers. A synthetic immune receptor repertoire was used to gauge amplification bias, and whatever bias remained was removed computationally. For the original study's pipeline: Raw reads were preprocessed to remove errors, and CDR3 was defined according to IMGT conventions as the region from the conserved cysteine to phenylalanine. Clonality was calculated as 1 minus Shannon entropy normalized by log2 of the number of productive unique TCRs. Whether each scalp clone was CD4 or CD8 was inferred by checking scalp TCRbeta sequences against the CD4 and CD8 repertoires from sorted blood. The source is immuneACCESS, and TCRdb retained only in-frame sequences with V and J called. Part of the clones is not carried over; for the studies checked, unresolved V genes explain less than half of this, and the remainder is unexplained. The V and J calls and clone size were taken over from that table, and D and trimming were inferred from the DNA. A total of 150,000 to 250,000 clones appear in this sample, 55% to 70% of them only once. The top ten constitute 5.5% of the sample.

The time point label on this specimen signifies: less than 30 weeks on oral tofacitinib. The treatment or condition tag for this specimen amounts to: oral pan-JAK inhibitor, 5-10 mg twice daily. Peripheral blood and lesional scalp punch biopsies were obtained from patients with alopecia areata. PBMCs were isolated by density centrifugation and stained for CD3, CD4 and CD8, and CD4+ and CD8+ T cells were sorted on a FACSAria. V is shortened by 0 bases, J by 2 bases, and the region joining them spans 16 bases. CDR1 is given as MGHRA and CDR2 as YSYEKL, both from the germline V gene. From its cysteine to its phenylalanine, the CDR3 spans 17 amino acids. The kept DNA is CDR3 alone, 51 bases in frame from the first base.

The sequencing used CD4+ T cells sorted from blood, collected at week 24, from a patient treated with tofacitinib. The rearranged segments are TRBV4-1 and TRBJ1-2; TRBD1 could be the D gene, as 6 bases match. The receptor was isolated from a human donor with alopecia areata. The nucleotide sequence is TGCGCCAGCAGCCAAGAACAGGGTACCCTCGAAAACTATGGCTACACCTTC. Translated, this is CASSQEQGTLENYGYTF.